The source of this T cell receptor beta chain is a study of cytomegalovirus exposure and HLA in healthy donors (dated by TCRdb to 2016 to 2017). Regarding the complete study: In an earlier analysis of fewer than 750 of the donors, 250 to 300 Gb of sequence data and just under 120 million unique TCR beta sequences from about 179 million T cells were reported. Roughly 320 gigabases of sequencing data and around 90 million unique TCR sequences made up an early release that covered some 640 HLA-typed donors. Of the roughly 390 genotyped donors, over 80% were placed in the genetic ancestry cluster associated with self-reported Caucasian donors. The study was designed to test whether signatures of past pathogen exposure could be identified by cataloging public T cell receptors. The T cell repertoires of around 670 subjects were profiled by immunosequencing and related to cytomegalovirus serostatus. Along with the approximately 700-subject first cohort, a separate validation cohort of some 130 different subjects was used. To predict cytomegalovirus infection status, the study brought together high-throughput TCR immunosequencing, statistical association of individual TCRs with disease status, and machine learning. A later analysis re-examined previously published TCR beta repertoires from just over 650 donors and added high-resolution HLA genotyping to investigate patterns of TCR occurrence. The later analysis used no new phenotypic data to find candidate immune exposures, relying instead on TCR beta sequences and their occurrence across donors. In an earlier analysis of 587 of the donors, high-throughput TCR beta sequencing was used to judge whether each TCR beta V gene segment behaved as functional or pseudogenic. Donor age, sex, ethnicity and CMV serostatus were compiled alongside the repertoire data. A later genetic analysis took genome-wide SNP genotypes for about three fifths of the 666 donors and used that subset as a discovery cohort. All discovery cohort repertoires had been generated on a single sequencing platform. HLA typing covered class I and class II loci at four-digit resolution. The number of typed donors differed by locus: roughly 620-630 for A, B, C, DRB1 and DQB1; 522 for DQA1; some 610 for DPA1; and some 470 for DPB1. About five DR-DQ haplotypes were treated as single units for association and clustering because of strong linkage in the cohort. On average, roughly 250,000 unique TCR beta nucleotide sequences were sequenced per donor among some 430 genotyped donors of the cohort, with roughly 19% of those sequences being non-productive. Paper-wide results and their limitations: A later genetic analysis reported fewer N-insertions in productive TCRs among donors in an Asian-associated ancestry cluster than the roughly 690-donor mean. The earlier analysis of approximately 540 of the donors excluded roughly 16 rarely observed V segments, including chromosome 9 orphons, because counts were too low. Several of the top co-occurrence clusters appeared to be linked to parvovirus B19, influenza, CMV and Epstein-Barr virus, according to a later analysis. Linkage disequilibrium might explain the correlated functional status among segregating V segments, but an unknown experimental factor could not be ruled out. The authors suggested that the approach could potentially be generalized to other disease states and immunological phenotypes. In vitro tests confirmed that three of the cytomegalovirus-associated TCR beta chains recognize cytomegalovirus antigens. For the cohort, immune exposure information was limited to CMV serostatus. A further reported finding was that TCR beta sequences accurately predicted the HLA-A and HLA-B alleles for most subjects in the first cohort. In a later analysis, TCR association rates were found to vary across HLA loci, with the most associated TCRs seen for DRB1 alleles and the fewest for HLA-C alleles. A later genetic analysis associated a missense DCLRE1C variant with V-gene and J-gene trimming of TCR beta chains, and an independent cohort replicated the association. Strong co-occurrence of HLA alleles, especially DR and DQ, made assigning TCR associations to individual alleles difficult. In a later analysis, HLA-associated TCR beta chains showed more clonal expansion and lower generation probabilities than non-associated chains that were equally common. A later analysis found that most CMV-associated TCR beta chains appeared HLA-restricted, with HLA associations seemingly driven largely by CMV exposure. In an earlier analysis of approximately 590 of the donors, most TCR beta V segments were observed in productive rearrangements about 90% or about 30% of the time, broadly matching IMGT annotations. Only TCR beta chains were sequenced in this cohort, and the absence of alpha or paired-chain data limited detectable features. The study gave a list of about 160 TCR beta chains associated with cytomegalovirus. Most TCR sequences were observed very rarely across donors, whereas some public TCRs were present in many individuals. In both the original and validation cohorts, the classifier was reported to diagnose cytomegalovirus status with high specificity and sensitivity. A cluster of highly shared sequence variants was judged likely to represent a technical artifact of the sequencing pipeline. At a false discovery rate of 0.05, a later analysis linked 16,951 TCR beta sequences to specific HLA alleles. The presence/absence analyses assumed that sequencing depth was roughly uniform across donors, and that assumption may not be true. HLA typing was unavailable for some donors at each locus, so association tests used only the typed subset.

The cohort consisted of hundreds of healthy bone marrow donors. All cohort members were sampled while nominally healthy, although unrecorded immune exposures were likely present. The donor was CMV seronegative and belonged to the group of 352 seronegative cohort members. A peripheral blood sample was provided by each donor, and peripheral blood mononuclear cells were used for TCR beta sequencing. Genomic DNA extraction from the blood cell samples was performed with the Qiagen DNeasy Blood Extraction Kit. Library preparation used the immunoSEQ multiplex PCR assay. For the multiplex PCR, a mixture combining 60 forward primers for TCR Vbeta segments and 13 reverse primers for TCR Jbeta segments was used. The CDR3 region of rearranged TCR beta genes was amplified from genomic DNA by a multiplex PCR assay. Amplified TCR beta libraries were sequenced as 87-base-pair reads on the Illumina HiSeq System. Turning to the authors' computational methods: In a later analysis, some 80 million unique TCR beta chains were counted across the roughly 610 repertoires, and roughly 11 million of these chains were shared by at least two donors. To remove PCR and sequencing errors, raw reads were error-corrected and collapsed into unique sequences using a nearest-neighbor algorithm that merged closely related sequences. To assign V, D and J gene segments, CDR3 sequences were aligned to IMGT reference sequences. For a sequence to be retained, at least a six-nucleotide match to both a V gene segment and a J gene segment was required. Rearrangements were classified as productive when the CDR3 lacked stop codons and remained in frame with V and J, and all other rearrangements were classified as non-productive. Following IMGT convention, CDR3 was defined as the stretch from the second conserved V-encoded cysteine to the conserved J-encoded phenylalanine. The earlier analysis of about 610 of the donors excluded sequences that lacked an unambiguous match to a single V gene segment. In an earlier analysis of almost 600 of the donors, a V segment was called functional when productive rearrangements were above 56.7%, and segregating when the standard deviation between donors exceeded 5%. A statistical classification framework was built to diagnose cytomegalovirus status from the catalog of TCR beta chain sequences. In a later analysis, V and J genes were assigned by comparing TCR nucleotide sequences against IMGT/GENE-DB human TR gene sequences. A later analysis assigned CDR3 sequences and most-parsimonious VDJ recombination scenarios with the TCRdist pipeline. In a later analysis, each TCR beta chain was defined by its CDR3 amino acid sequence together with its V-gene family, and reads lacking a unique V-gene family were excluded. In a later analysis, fewer than 650 highly shared, low-generation-probability nucleotide sequences were removed to address suspected cross-contamination and a sequencing artifact. In a later analysis, a clonal expansion index for each public chain was calculated from normalized within-repertoire ranks of inferred template counts. In a later analysis, generation probabilities were computed with a VDJ recombination model fitted to out-of-frame rearrangements, and the resulting probabilities were checked against IGoR. Hypergeometric tests were used in a later analysis to score TCR-TCR, TCR-HLA and TCR-CMV co-occurrence, with a repertoire-size bias correction applied to the TCR pairs. False discovery rates were estimated in a later analysis by permuting HLA or CMV assignments 20 times. In a later analysis, co-occurring TCRs were grouped using DBSCAN, with TCRdist sequence similarity added in when clustering inside HLA-allele-positive subsets. Co-occurrence clustering excluded repertoires with fewer than 30,000 or more than 120,000 public chains, plus five with anomalous nucleotide sharing. The source is immuneACCESS, and TCRdb retained only in-frame sequences with V and J called. Part of the clones is not carried over; for the studies checked, unresolved V genes explain less than half of this, and the remainder is unexplained. V, J and clone size were drawn from that table, and D and trimming were deduced from the DNA. In this sample the table shows 150,000 to 250,000 clones, approximately 83% of which occur a single time. 0.098% of the sample goes to the ten largest clones.

Concerning this clone: Its antigen has not been determined. Nothing much larger sits one base from this clone, and base qualities are not available.

Material for sequencing was PBMCs. The source is a boy aged 2 to 10 in good health and CMV-seronegative.

The CDR3 amino acid sequence is: CASSHQDTQYF. The DNA sequence is as follows: TGTGCCAGCAGCCACCAAGATACGCAGTATTTT. In this chain, TRBV4-2 is recombined with TRBJ2-3, with the D gene uncertain. The CDR3 sequence holds 11 residues, the cysteine and phenylalanine included. Of the read, only the CDR3 DNA is kept; its 33 bases are in frame from base 1. Trimming removed 3 bases from V and 5 bases from J, leaving 3 bases between the germline ends. CDR1 and CDR2 were assigned from the germline V gene as LGHNA and YNFKEQ.